This TCR beta chain stems from a study of early T cells in non-severe SARS-CoV-2 infection. TCRdb re-called the 5' RACE reads with MiXCR, one entry per CDR3 protein. The sample lists about 100,000 distinct CDR3 sequences, 9.5% to 13% seen once, with around 2.9% in the top ten. The sequenced sample was whole blood. This TCR was sampled from an adult who was a healthcare worker with PCR-confirmed SARS-CoV-2 infection or an uninfected control (not recorded which).

In DNA form, the CDR3 reads TGTGCCAGCAGCCAGACAGACTACGAGCAGTACTTC. Protein: CASSQTDYEQYF. The chain couples TRBV7-9 to TRBJ2-7; possibly TRBD1 for D (5 bases). The V end was cut by 5 bases, the J end by 3 bases, with 8 bases between. The CDR3 runs to 12 residues. CDR1 is SEHNR and CDR2 is FQNEAQ in the germline V gene (reference sequence). The full variable domain, completed using reference TRBV7-9 and TRBJ2-7, is DTGVSQNPRHKITKRGQNVTFRCDPISEHNRLYWYRQTLGQGPEFLTYFQNEAQLEKSRLLSDRFSAERPKGSFSTLEIQRTEQGDSAMYLCASSQTDYEQYFGPGTRLTVT.